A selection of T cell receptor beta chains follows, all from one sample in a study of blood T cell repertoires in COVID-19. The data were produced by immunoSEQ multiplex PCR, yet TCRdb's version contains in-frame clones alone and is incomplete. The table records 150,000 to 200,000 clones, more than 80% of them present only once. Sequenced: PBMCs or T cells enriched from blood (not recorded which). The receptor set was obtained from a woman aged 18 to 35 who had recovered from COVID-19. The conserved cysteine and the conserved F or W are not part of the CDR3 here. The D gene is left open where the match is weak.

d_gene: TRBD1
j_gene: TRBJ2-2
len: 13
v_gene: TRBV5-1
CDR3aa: ASSFGQGIIGELF

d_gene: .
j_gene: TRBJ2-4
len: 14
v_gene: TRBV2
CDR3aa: ASRQHWGVAKNIQY

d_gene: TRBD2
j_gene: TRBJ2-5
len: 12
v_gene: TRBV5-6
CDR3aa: ASSPGTSWETQY

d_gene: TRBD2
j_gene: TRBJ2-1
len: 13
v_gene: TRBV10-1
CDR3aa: ASSGNRGDDNEQF

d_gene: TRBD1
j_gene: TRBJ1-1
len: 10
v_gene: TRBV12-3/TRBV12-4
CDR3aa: ASSSRQGLAF

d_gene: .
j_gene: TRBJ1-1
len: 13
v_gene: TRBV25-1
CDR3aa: ASSDNRDWSSRAF

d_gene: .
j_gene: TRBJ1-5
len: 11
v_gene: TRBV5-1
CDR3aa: ASSLDSYQPQH

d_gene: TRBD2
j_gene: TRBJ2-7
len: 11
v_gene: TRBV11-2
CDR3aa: ASSLGGGYEQY

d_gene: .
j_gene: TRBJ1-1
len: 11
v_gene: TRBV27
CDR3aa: ASSLGRNTEAF

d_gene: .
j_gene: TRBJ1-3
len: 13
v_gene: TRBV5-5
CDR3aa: ASSWGGTGVNTIY

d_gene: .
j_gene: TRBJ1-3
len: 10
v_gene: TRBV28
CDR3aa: ASLSSGNTIY

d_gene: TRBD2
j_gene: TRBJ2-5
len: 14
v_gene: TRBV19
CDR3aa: ASRPAGAFLQETQY

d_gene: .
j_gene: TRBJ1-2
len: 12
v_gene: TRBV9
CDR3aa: ASSVQNEGYGYT

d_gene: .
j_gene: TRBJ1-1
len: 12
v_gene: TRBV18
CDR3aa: ASSPVGGATEAF

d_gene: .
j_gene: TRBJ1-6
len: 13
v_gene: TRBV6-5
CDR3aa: ASSYVGVMGSPLH

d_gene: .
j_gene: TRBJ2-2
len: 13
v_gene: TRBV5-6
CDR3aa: ASSLAGFGTGELF

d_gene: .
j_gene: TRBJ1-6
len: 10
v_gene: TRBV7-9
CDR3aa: ASSLLSAPLH

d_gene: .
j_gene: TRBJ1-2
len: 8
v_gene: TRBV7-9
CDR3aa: ASSSWDFT

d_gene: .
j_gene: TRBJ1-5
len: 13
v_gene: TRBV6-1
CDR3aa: ASSETTGVNQPQH

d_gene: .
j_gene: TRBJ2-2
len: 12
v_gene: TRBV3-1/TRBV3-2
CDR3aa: ASSQGGNTGELF

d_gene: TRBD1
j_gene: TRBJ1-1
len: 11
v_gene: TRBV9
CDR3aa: ASTQGMDTEAF

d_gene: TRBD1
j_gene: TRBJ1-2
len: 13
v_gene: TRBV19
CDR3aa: ASSRTGGTPYGYT

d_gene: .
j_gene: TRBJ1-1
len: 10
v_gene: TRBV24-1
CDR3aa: ATSQGPAEAF

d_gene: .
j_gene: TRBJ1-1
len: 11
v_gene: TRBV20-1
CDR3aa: SASPNRITEAF

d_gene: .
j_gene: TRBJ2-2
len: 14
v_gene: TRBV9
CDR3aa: ASSVGDNANTGELF

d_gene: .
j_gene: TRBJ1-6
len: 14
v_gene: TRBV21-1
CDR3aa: ASSKGAGHANSPLH

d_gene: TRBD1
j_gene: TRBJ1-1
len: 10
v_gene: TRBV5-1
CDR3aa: ASSLVGGEAF

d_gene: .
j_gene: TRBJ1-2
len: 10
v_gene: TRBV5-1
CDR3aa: ASSLAGYGYT

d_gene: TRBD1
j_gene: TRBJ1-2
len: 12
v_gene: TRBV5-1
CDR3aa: ASSLTGQGHGYT

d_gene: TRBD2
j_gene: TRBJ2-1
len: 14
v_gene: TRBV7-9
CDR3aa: ASSIGAGLANNEQF

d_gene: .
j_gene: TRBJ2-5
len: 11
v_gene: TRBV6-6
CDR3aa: ASSWDTQETQY

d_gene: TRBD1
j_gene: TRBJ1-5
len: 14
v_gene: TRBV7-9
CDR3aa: ASSLVGGDGNQPQH

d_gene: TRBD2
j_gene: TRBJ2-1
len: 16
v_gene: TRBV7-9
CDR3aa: ASSWVGLAGTPYNEQF

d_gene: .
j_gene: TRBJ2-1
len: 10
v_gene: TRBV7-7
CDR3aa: ASSPSGDEQF

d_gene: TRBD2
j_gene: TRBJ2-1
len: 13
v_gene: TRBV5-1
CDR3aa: ASSSSGHKGNEQF

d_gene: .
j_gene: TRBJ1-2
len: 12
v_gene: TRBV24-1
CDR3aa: ATSAGGGRYGYT

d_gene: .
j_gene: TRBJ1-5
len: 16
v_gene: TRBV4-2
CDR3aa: ASSQEGPGGASNQPQH

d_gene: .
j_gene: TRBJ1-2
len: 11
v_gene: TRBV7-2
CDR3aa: ASSGGPRGGYT

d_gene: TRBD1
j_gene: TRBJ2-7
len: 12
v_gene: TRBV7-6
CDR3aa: ASSYNQGDHEQY

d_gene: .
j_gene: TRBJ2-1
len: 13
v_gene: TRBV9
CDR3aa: ASSLSHGTFSEQF

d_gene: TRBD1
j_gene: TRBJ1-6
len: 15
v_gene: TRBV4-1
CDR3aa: ASSQEPTGTGVSPLH

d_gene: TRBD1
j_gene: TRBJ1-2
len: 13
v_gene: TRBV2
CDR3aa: ASISPRGTGAGYT

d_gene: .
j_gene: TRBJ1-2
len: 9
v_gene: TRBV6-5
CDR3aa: AVQANYGYT

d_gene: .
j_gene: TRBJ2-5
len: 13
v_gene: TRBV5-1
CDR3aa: ASSLEGSKKETQY